The TCR beta chain described here comes from a study of T cell responses to AZD1222 COVID-19 vaccine. Only in-frame clones appear in the TCRdb table, and some are missing; sequencing was by immunoSEQ multiplex PCR. The sample has about 94,000 clones, around 90% seen once; the top ten hold 8.4%. The CDR3 is made up of 16 amino acids. V lost 5 bases to trimming and J lost 8 bases, with 24 bases between them. Germline V gives CDR1 SGHVS, CDR2 FQNEAQ. This specimen was peripheral blood, taken on day 0 of AZD1222 vaccination. The chain joins TRBV7-8 to TRBJ1-1; weak D call: TRBD1 (6 bases). The sequence was collected from an adult in good health. CDR3: CASSATQGTGLIEAFF. The CDR3, as DNA: TGTGCCAGCAGCGCGACACAGGGAACGGGCTTGATCGAAGCTTTCTTT.